These T cell receptor beta chains were read from a single sample in a study of CD8 T cells in Susac syndrome. TCRdb re-called the immunoSEQ multiplex PCR reads with MiXCR, one entry per CDR3 protein. The sample lists 100,000 to 150,000 distinct CDR3 sequences; around 94% were seen once. The sample taken for sequencing was CD4+ T cells from PBMCs. The source is a human donor in good health. Both conserved end residues are part of each CDR3. The D gene is left open where the match is weak. Expanded clones get a size class; other rows say once, few or many, or leave the size out.

clone size,J gene,CDR3 length,V gene,D gene,CDR3 protein,CDR3 DNA
-,TRBJ2-7,14,TRBV7-2,-,CASSSNTGTIEQYF,TGTGCCAGCAGTTCTAACACGGGAACCATTGAGCAGTACTTC
-,TRBJ2-7,15,TRBV7-2,-,CASSLNLGTGYEQYF,TGTGCCAGCAGCTTAAACCTGGGGACGGGGTACGAGCAGTACTTC
-,TRBJ1-2,13,TRBV12-3/TRBV12-4,-,CASSPTASGGYTF,TGTGCCAGCAGTCCCACCGCAAGTGGGGGCTACACCTTC
-,TRBJ2-3,15,TRBV20-1,TRBD2,CSARRRLALTDTQYF,TGCAGTGCTAGACGACGACTAGCCCTCACAGATACGCAGTATTTT
once,TRBJ2-2,19,TRBV20-1,TRBD2,CSARDPLAGGSANTGELFF,TGCAGTGCTAGAGATCCCCTAGCGGGAGGTTCCGCGAACACCGGGGAGCTGTTTTTT
-,TRBJ2-7,18,TRBV2,-,CASSALGSPGTPVNEQYF,TGTGCCAGCAGTGCTTTGGGATCTCCCGGGACACCCGTAAACGAGCAGTACTTC
-,TRBJ2-1,15,TRBV6-1,TRBD1,CASSWTGPPYNEQFF,TGTGCCAGCAGTTGGACAGGCCCTCCCTACAATGAGCAGTTCTTC
once,TRBJ2-1,12,TRBV25-1,-,CASKGTFNEQFF,TGTGCCAGCAAAGGGACCTTCAATGAGCAGTTCTTC
-,TRBJ2-5,13,TRBV5-1,-,CASSLASDGTQYF,TGCGCCAGCAGCTTGGCTTCCGACGGGACCCAGTACTTC
-,TRBJ2-3,15,TRBV5-1,TRBD1,CASSKTGGETDTQYF,TGCGCCAGCAGCAAGACAGGGGGCGAGACAGATACGCAGTATTTT
-,TRBJ2-7,16,TRBV24-1,TRBD1,CATGDPPGQGPYEQYF,TGTGCCACAGGAGACCCACCGGGACAGGGTCCCTACGAGCAGTACTTC
-,TRBJ1-1,14,TRBV12-3/TRBV12-4,-,CASNMGWGQTEAFF,TGTGCCAGCAACATGGGGTGGGGGCAGACTGAAGCTTTCTTT
once,TRBJ2-5,14,TRBV10-1,-,CASSESTVQETQYF,TGCGCCAGCAGTGAGTCAACGGTTCAAGAGACCCAGTACTTC
once,TRBJ1-1,15,TRBV18,TRBD1,CASSPKQDRAGNAFF,TGTGCCAGCTCACCGAAGCAGGACAGGGCGGGGAATGCTTTCTTT
-,TRBJ2-7,14,TRBV18,-,CASLDSPSSYEQYF,TGTGCCAGCTTAGACAGCCCGAGCTCCTACGAGCAGTACTTC
-,TRBJ2-1,15,TRBV20-1,-,CSARDTRSSYNEQFF,TGCAGTGCTAGAGATACCAGGAGCTCCTACAATGAGCAGTTCTTC
once,TRBJ2-3,15,TRBV19,-,CASSTPGASGDTQYF,TGTGCCAGTAGTACTCCAGGGGCCTCAGGAGATACGCAGTATTTT
-,TRBJ2-2,15,TRBV2,TRBD1,CASGDRDVITGELFF,TGTGCCAGCGGGGACAGGGACGTAATAACCGGGGAGCTGTTTTTT
-,TRBJ1-5,11,TRBV6-5,-,CASGRDQPQHF,TGTGCCAGCGGCCGGGATCAGCCCCAGCATTTT
-,TRBJ1-4,15,TRBV7-2,-,CASSVIPLGNEKLFF,TGTGCCAGCAGCGTTATACCTCTCGGGAATGAAAAACTGTTTTTT
few,TRBJ1-2,13,TRBV5-4,-,CASSLEGNYGYTF,TGTGCCAGCAGCTTGGAGGGAAACTATGGCTACACCTTC
-,TRBJ2-7,18,TRBV7-9,TRBD2,CASSRPRTSGRIGYEQYF,TGTGCCAGCAGCCGACCACGGACTAGCGGGAGGATCGGGTACGAGCAGTACTTC
once,TRBJ1-5,13,TRBV5-5,-,CASSLGPSQPQHF,TGTGCCAGCAGCTTGGGGCCAAGTCAGCCCCAGCATTTT
once,TRBJ1-1,13,TRBV19,-,CASSMRRVAEAFF,TGTGCCAGTAGTATGCGGCGGGTGGCTGAAGCTTTCTTT
-,TRBJ1-2,12,TRBV5-1,-,CASSLQDHGYTF,TGCGCCAGCAGCTTACAGGACCATGGCTACACCTTC
-,TRBJ2-7,17,TRBV5-4,TRBD2,CASNVGTSGSLRSEQYF,TGTGCCAGCAACGTTGGGACTAGCGGGAGCCTTCGGAGCGAGCAGTACTTC
-,TRBJ1-1,15,TRBV5-1,TRBD1,CASSYRQGLGTEAFF,TGCGCCAGCAGCTACAGACAGGGATTGGGGACTGAAGCTTTCTTT
-,TRBJ2-4,17,TRBV5-4,-,CASSPEVLQGPKNIQYF,TGTGCCAGCAGCCCGGAGGTGCTACAGGGTCCCAAAAACATTCAGTACTTC
-,TRBJ2-7,14,TRBV30,-,CAWRGRGNSYEQYF,TGTGCCTGGAGGGGGCGAGGGAATTCCTACGAGCAGTACTTC
-,TRBJ1-2,12,TRBV28,TRBD1,CASRTGAGGYTF,TGTGCCAGCAGGACAGGGGCTGGCGGCTACACCTTC
-,TRBJ1-1,16,TRBV2,TRBD1,CASIFWTGSGNTEAFF,TGTGCCAGCATCTTCTGGACAGGGTCGGGTAACACTGAAGCTTTCTTT